This paragraph covers one T cell receptor beta chain sequence. Its matching antigen is unknown. These data come from a study of immune cell composition in non-small cell lung cancer. Study at large: Tumours were mainly lung adenocarcinoma or squamous cell carcinoma.

V lost 5 bases, J lost 6 bases, and 3 bases stayed unmatched. This CDR3 has 15 residues. Germline assignment: CDR1 SNHLY and CDR2 FYNNEI. Measured with immunoSEQ multiplex PCR; TCRdb has only the in-frame clones, and not every one. The table lists about 5,600 clones, around 78% of them singletons. Template was genomic DNA from frozen, unsorted single-cell suspensions. General observations from the study: Overall clonality, unlike maximal tumour-associated clone frequency, did not predict TIL reactivity. Squamous carcinomas (approximately 80%) more often had tumour-associated clones >0.5% than adenocarcinomas (approximately 35%).

This receptor was identified in a human donor with non-small cell lung cancer. The chain recombines TRBV2 with TRBJ2-3; 15 bases line up with TRBD2. The sample was lung tumor tissue. The CDR3 here is CASSWTSGGADTQYF. The CDR3 nucleotides are TGTGCCAGCAGTTGGACTAGCGGGGGGGCGGATACGCAGTATTTT.